The subject of this entry is one T cell receptor (beta chain). Its specificity is unknown. This sample is drawn from a study of T cell responses to AZD1222 COVID-19 vaccine. Sequenced by immunoSEQ multiplex PCR; TCRdb stores in-frame clones only, minus some. The repertoire holds tens of thousands of clones, with roughly 90% as singletons. Per germline, CDR1 SGHTA and CDR2 FQGNSA. V lost 6 bases and J 8 bases, leaving 13 bases between the germline ends. This CDR3 contains 12 residues. Findings of the study overall: Females outnumbered males among donors, who were mostly white British; clonal diversity was possibly underestimated. CD4 TCRs linked to vaccination spanned spike, dominating at 160-218 and 743-854.

This material consisted of peripheral blood, taken on day 0 of AZD1222 vaccination. The sequence was obtained from an adult in good health. The chain joins TRBV7-2 to TRBJ1-1; possibly TRBD1 for D (6 bases). Here the CDR3 reads CASRLGQSEAFF. In DNA form, the CDR3 reads TGTGCCAGCAGACTTGGACAGTCGGAAGCTTTCTTT.